This is a list of T cell receptor beta chains from one sample in a study of long-term antiretroviral therapy in people with HIV. Clones were sequenced by immunoSEQ multiplex PCR, and TCRdb holds only the in-frame ones, with some missing. The data contain about 21,000 clones, less than 85% of them seen just once; the ten biggest clones take up over 8%. The sequenced sample was unsorted PBMCs, obtained at the start of antiretroviral therapy. The receptors shown here come from a man aged 45-65 years with HIV. CDR3s include the opening cysteine and the closing phenylalanine or tryptophan. D genes are given only for firm matches. Clone sizes are given selectively: once, few, many, or a class where the clone is expanded.

clone_size j_call v_call d_call cdr3_nt cdr3_aa
NA TRBJ1-2 TRBV6-6 NA TGTGCCAGCAGTTACGGCACGTACTATGGCTACACCTTC CASSYGTYYGYTF
NA TRBJ2-5 TRBV7-9 NA TGTGCCAGCAGCTTATTCCAAGAGACCCAGTACTTC CASSLFQETQYF
NA TRBJ2-3 TRBV28 NA TGTGCCAGCAGGCGGGACCTTTGGGTCGATACGCAGTATTTT CASRRDLWVDTQYF
NA TRBJ1-1 TRBV6-1 TRBD1 TGTGCCTCCCTGCCTCAGGGGGCAACTGAAGCTTTCTTT CASLPQGATEAFF
NA TRBJ2-1 TRBV5-4 TRBD1 TGTGCCAGCAGCCCGGACAGGGCGCGGGGTAATGAGCAGTTCTTC CASSPDRARGNEQFF
NA TRBJ2-3 TRBV19 NA TGTGCCAGTAGGCCCACGCGGGACACCTACACAGATACGCAGTATTTT CASRPTRDTYTDTQYF
NA TRBJ2-4 TRBV6-6 NA TGTGCCACTTCGAGGGGACTTGACAAAAACATTCAGTACTTC CATSRGLDKNIQYF
NA TRBJ1-3 TRBV10-2 TRBD1 TGCGCCAGCAGTGAGCCCAGGACAGGGGGGCAAGGAAACACCATATATTTT CASSEPRTGGQGNTIYF
NA TRBJ1-2 TRBV19 NA TGTGCCAGTAGTATTACTCTGGACAACAGATATGGCTACACCTTC CASSITLDNRYGYTF
NA TRBJ1-5 TRBV19 NA TGTGCCAGTAGTCAACACAGGGATCAGCCCCAGCATTTT CASSQHRDQPQHF
NA TRBJ2-7 TRBV7-8 TRBD1 TGTGCCAGCAGCTTAGCTCCGGGACAGCCTTTAGGTGAGCAGTACTTC CASSLAPGQPLGEQYF
NA TRBJ2-2 TRBV19 NA TGTGCCAGCAACATGGATCCCAACACCGGGGAGCTGTTTTTT CASNMDPNTGELFF
NA TRBJ2-7 TRBV6-5 TRBD2 TGTGCCAGCAGACGGGGACTAGCGGGAGTCTACGAGCAGTACTTC CASRRGLAGVYEQYF
once TRBJ1-1 TRBV9 NA TGTGCCAGCAGCCCCGGAGGTTACACTGAAGCTTTCTTT CASSPGGYTEAFF
NA TRBJ1-1 TRBV11-2 TRBD1 TGTGCCAGCAGCTCTTCGACAGGGCTGAACACTGAAGCTTTCTTT CASSSSTGLNTEAFF
NA TRBJ2-7 TRBV4-1 TRBD2 TGCGCCAGCAGCCAAGCTAGCGGGAGGGGATACGAGCAGTACTTC CASSQASGRGYEQYF
NA TRBJ1-2 TRBV7-7 TRBD1 TGTGCTAGCAGCTTGTCCCCGGGACAGGGTATAGACGGCTACACCTTC CASSLSPGQGIDGYTF
NA TRBJ2-6 TRBV4-3 NA TGCGCCAGCAGCCAAGATCGCAGCTCTGGGGCCAACGTCCTGACTTTC CASSQDRSSGANVLTF
NA TRBJ1-2 TRBV30 NA TGTGCCTGGGCCAGAGGACGGCGAGCTAACTATGGCTACACCTTC CAWARGRRANYGYTF
NA TRBJ1-2 TRBV7-2 NA TGTGCCAGCAGCTTAGGTGGACAGCCCCGATTCTCCTATGGCTACACCTTC CASSLGGQPRFSYGYTF
NA TRBJ1-1 TRBV30 TRBD1 TGTGCCTGGAGTCTAGGGGGCTGGGGCACTGAAGCTTTCTTT CAWSLGGWGTEAFF
NA TRBJ1-1 TRBV6-4 NA TGTGCCAGCAGTGAGCGGGTAGGGGAGTACACTGAAGCTTTCTTT CASSERVGEYTEAFF
NA TRBJ1-6 TRBV2 TRBD1 TGTGCCAGCAGTATAGAGGAGGGGGCTGGGAATTCACCCCTCCACTTT CASSIEEGAGNSPLHF
few TRBJ1-1 TRBV6-1 TRBD1 TGTGCCAGCAGTGAACGAGACAGGGCCACTGAAGCTTTCTTT CASSERDRATEAFF
NA TRBJ2-7 TRBV5-4 TRBD1 TGTGCCAGCAGCTCGGACTTGGGACAGTCCTTCTCCTACGAGCAGTACTTC CASSSDLGQSFSYEQYF
NA TRBJ2-7 TRBV5-1 TRBD1 TGCGCCAGCAGCTTGGCCGGGACAGGGCCAGCCTACGAGCAGTACTTC CASSLAGTGPAYEQYF
NA TRBJ2-7 TRBV18 TRBD1 TGTGCCAGCTCACCCCAGACAGGGGGGACCTACGAGCAGTACTTC CASSPQTGGTYEQYF
NA TRBJ1-5 TRBV5-1 NA TGCGCCAGCAGGGCCGGGGTGAATCAGCCCCAGCATTTT CASRAGVNQPQHF
NA TRBJ1-4 TRBV6-1 NA TGTGCCAGCAGGGACACTTATTATGAAAAACTGTTTTTT CASRDTYYEKLFF
NA TRBJ2-2 TRBV28 NA TGTGCCAGCAGCCCCCTCGGACCCGGGGAGCTGTTTTTT CASSPLGPGELFF
NA TRBJ2-3 TRBV13 NA TGTGCCAGCAGCCTACGACGGACATCTGATACGCAGTATTTT CASSLRRTSDTQYF
NA TRBJ1-2 TRBV25-1 NA TGTGCCAGCAGTGAAGGGGGGGGTGGCTACACCTTC CASSEGGGGYTF
NA TRBJ2-7 TRBV11-2 NA TGTGCCAGCAGCTTAGTTGGGCACCGAACCTACGAGCAGTACTTC CASSLVGHRTYEQYF
once TRBJ1-2 TRBV6-6 TRBD1 TGTGCCAGCAGCTTGCGGACAGGCGACGCTAACTATGGCTACACCTTC CASSLRTGDANYGYTF
NA TRBJ1-2 TRBV7-9 TRBD1 TGTGCCAGCAGCTTGACAGGGGACAACTATGGCTACACCTTC CASSLTGDNYGYTF
NA TRBJ2-3 TRBV5-4 TRBD1 TGTGCCAGCAGCTTCCCGGGACAGGGTGACACAGATACGCAGTATTTT CASSFPGQGDTDTQYF
NA TRBJ2-2 TRBV6-5 NA TGTGCCAGCAGTTACCTGGCGGAGGCGAACACCGGGGAGCTGTTTTTT CASSYLAEANTGELFF